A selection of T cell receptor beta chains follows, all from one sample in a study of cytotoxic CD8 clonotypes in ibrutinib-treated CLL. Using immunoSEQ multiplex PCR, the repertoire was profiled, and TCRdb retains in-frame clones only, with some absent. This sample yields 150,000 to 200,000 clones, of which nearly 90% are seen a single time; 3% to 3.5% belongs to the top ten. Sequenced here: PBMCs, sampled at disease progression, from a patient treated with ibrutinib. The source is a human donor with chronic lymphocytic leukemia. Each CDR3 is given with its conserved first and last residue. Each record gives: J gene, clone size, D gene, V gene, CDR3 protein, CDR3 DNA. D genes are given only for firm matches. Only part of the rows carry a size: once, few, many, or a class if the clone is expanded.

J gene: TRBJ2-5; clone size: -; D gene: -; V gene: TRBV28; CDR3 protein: CASSRETRGQYF; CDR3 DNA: TGTGCCAGCAGCCGAGAGACGCGGGGCCAGTACTTC
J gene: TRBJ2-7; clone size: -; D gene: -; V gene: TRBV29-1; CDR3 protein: CSALDRQLSGEQYF; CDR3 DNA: TGCAGCGCCCTGGACAGACAACTTTCCGGCGAGCAGTACTTC
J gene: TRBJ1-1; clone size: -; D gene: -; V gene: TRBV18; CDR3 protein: CASSPQSDRNTEAFF; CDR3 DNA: TGTGCCAGCTCACCACAGTCCGACAGGAACACTGAAGCTTTCTTT
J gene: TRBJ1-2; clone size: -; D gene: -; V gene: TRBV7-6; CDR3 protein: CASSLGGAGRNYGYTF; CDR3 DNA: TGTGCCAGCAGCTTAGGGGGGGCAGGGAGAAACTATGGCTACACCTTC
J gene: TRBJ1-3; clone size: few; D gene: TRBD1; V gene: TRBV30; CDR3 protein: CASKDRVYSGNTIYF; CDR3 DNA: TGTGCCTCCAAGGACAGGGTCTATTCTGGAAACACCATATATTTT
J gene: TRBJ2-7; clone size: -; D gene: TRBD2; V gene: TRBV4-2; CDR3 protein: CASSQVASGTYEQYF; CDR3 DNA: TGTGCCAGCAGCCAAGTGGCTAGCGGGACCTACGAGCAGTACTTC
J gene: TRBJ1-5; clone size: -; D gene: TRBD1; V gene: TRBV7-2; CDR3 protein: CASSDRGGNQPQHF; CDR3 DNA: TGTGCCAGCAGCGACAGGGGGGGCAATCAGCCCCAGCATTTT
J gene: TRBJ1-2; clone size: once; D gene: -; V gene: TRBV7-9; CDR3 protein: CASSAGIAYGYTF; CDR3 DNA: TGTGCCAGCAGTGCAGGGATCGCCTATGGCTACACCTTC
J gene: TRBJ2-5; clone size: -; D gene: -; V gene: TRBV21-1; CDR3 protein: CASSKANGTGGCQETQYF; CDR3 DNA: TGTGCCAGCAGCAAAGCCAATGGGACAGGGGGTTGCCAAGAGACCCAGTACTTC
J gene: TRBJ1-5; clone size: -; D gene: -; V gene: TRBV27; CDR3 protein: CASSLRQGNQPQHF; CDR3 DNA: TGTGCCAGCAGTTTGCGGCAGGGGAATCAGCCCCAGCATTTT
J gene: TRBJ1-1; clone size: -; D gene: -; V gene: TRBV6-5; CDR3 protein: CASRTTAMNTEAFF; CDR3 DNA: TGTGCCAGCAGGACGACGGCTATGAACACTGAAGCTTTCTTT
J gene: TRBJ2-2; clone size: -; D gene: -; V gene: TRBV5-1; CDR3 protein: CASRSAGNTGELFF; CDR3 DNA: TGCGCCAGCAGATCTGCGGGGAACACCGGGGAGCTGTTTTTT
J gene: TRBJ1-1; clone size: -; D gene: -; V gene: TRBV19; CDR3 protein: CASSIGRDKGGQNTEAFF; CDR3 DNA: TGTGCCAGTAGTATTGGCAGAGATAAGGGGGGGCAGAACACTGAAGCTTTCTTT
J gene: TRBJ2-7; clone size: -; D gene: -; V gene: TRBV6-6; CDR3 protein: CASSYSGTHPYEQYF; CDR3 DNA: TGTGCCAGCAGTTACTCCGGGACCCACCCATACGAGCAGTACTTC
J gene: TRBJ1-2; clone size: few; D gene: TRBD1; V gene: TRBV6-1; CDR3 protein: CASSALGSYRDREGYGYTF; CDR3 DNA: TGTGCCAGCAGTGCCCTAGGAAGTTACCGGGACAGGGAAGGCTATGGCTACACCTTC
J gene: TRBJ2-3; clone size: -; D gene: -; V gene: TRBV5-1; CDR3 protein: CASLRALIADTQYF; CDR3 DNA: TGCGCCAGCCTCCGGGCGTTGATCGCAGATACGCAGTATTTT
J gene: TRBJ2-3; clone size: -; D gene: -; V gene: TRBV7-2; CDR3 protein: CASSPMGSDTQYF; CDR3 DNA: TGTGCCAGCAGCCCCATGGGGTCAGATACGCAGTATTTT
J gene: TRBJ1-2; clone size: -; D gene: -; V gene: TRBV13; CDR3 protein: CASSSLRDGGYTF; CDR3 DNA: TGTGCCAGCAGCTCCCTTAGGGATGGTGGCTACACCTTC
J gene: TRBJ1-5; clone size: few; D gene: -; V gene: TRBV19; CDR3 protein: CASRYRQRGNQPQHF; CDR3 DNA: TGTGCCAGTAGGTACCGACAGCGAGGCAATCAGCCCCAGCATTTT
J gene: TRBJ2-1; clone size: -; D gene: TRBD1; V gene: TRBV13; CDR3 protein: CASSRGQGGEQFF; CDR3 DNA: TGTGCCAGCAGCCGAGGACAGGGAGGTGAGCAGTTCTTC
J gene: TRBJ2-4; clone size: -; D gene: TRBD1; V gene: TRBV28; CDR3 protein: CASSLQGVDIQYF; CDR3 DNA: TGTGCCAGCAGTTTGCAGGGGGTGGACATTCAGTACTTC
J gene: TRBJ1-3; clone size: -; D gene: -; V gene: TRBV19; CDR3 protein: CASTLSSGFVGNTIYF; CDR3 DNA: TGTGCCAGTACCCTTAGCTCGGGGTTTGTCGGAAACACCATATATTTT
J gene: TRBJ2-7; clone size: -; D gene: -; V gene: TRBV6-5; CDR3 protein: CASSQLGGETSEQYF; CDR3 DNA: TGTGCCAGCAGTCAGTTAGGGGGAGAGACCTCCGAGCAGTACTTC
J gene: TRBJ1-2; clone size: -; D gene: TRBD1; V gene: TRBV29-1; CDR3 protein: CSVERGQGLGGYTF; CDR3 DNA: TGCAGCGTTGAAAGGGGACAGGGGCTAGGGGGCTACACCTTT
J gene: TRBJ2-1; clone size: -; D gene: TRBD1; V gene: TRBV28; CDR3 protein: CASSLSWAGGVYNEQFF; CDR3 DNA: TGTGCCAGCAGTTTAAGTTGGGCAGGGGGAGTGTACAATGAGCAGTTCTTC
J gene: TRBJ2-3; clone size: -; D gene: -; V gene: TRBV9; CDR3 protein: CASSVRDPSTDTQYF; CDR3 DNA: TGTGCCAGCAGCGTAAGGGACCCGAGCACAGATACGCAGTATTTT
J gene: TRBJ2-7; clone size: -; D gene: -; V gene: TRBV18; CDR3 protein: CASSPIQGSEQYF; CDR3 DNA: TGTGCCAGCTCACCAATCCAGGGGAGCGAGCAGTACTTC
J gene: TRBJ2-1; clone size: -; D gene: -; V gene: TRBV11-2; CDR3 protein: CASSFRRAASYNEQFF; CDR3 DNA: TGTGCCAGCAGCTTTCGTCGAGCGGCATCCTACAATGAGCAGTTCTTC
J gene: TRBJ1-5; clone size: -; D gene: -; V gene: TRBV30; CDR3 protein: CAWSVRGGDQPQHF; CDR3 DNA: TGTGCCTGGAGTGTACGGGGAGGGGACCAGCCCCAGCATTTT
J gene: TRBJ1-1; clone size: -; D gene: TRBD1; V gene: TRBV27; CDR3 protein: CASRETDRVGTEAFF; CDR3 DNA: TGTGCCAGCAGAGAAACGGACAGGGTAGGGACTGAAGCTTTCTTT
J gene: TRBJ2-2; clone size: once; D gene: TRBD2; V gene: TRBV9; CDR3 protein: CASSVGLAGTRDTGELFF; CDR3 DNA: TGTGCCAGCAGCGTGGGACTAGCGGGCACTCGGGACACCGGGGAGCTGTTTTTT
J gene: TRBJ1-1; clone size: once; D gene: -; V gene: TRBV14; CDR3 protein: CASSHLNTEAFF; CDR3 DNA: TGTGCCAGCAGCCACCTGAACACTGAAGCTTTCTTT
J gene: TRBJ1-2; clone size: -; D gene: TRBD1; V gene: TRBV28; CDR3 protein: CASSPSTWGQTTSNYGYTF; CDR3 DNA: TGTGCCAGCAGTCCGTCGACGTGGGGACAGACTACATCTAACTATGGCTACACCTTC
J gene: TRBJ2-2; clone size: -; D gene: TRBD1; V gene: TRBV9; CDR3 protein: CASSVRGQGENTGELFF; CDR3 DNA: TGTGCCAGCAGCGTTAGAGGACAGGGAGAGAACACCGGGGAGCTGTTTTTT
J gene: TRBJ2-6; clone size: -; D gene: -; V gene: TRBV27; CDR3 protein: CASSLGSGLTVGANVLTF; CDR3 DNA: TGTGCCAGCAGTTTAGGGTCAGGGTTAACGGTTGGGGCCAACGTCCTGACTTTC
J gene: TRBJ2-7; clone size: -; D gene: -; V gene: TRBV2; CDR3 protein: CASSTQGNEQYF; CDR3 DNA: TGTGCCAGCAGCACCCAGGGAAACGAGCAGTACTTC
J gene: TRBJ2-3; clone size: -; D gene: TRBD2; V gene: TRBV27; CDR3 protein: CASSLGGRTMGTDTQYF; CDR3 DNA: TGTGCCAGCAGTTTAGGCGGGAGAACCATGGGTACAGATACGCAGTATTTT
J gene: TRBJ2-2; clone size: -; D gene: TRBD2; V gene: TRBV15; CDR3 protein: CATSRDMTSGRRVNTGELFF; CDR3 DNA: TGTGCCACCAGCAGAGATATGACTAGCGGGAGAAGGGTGAACACCGGGGAGCTGTTTTTT
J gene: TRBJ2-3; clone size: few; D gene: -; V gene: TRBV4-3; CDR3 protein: CASSQESGSGTDTQYF; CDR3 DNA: TGCGCCAGCAGCCAAGAGTCAGGGAGTGGAACAGATACGCAGTATTTT
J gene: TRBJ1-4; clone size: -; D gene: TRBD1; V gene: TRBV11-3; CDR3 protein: CASSPPTGRSEKLFF; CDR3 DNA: TGTGCCAGCAGCCCTCCGACAGGGCGCTCTGAAAAACTGTTTTTT
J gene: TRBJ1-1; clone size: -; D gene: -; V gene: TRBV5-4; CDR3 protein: CASSLTASTEAFF; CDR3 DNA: TGTGCCAGCAGCTTGACTGCGAGCACTGAAGCTTTCTTT
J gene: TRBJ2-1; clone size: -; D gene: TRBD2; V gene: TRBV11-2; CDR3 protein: CASSLVGRVSTTHNEQFF; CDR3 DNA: TGTGCCAGCAGCTTAGTAGGGAGGGTATCAACTACTCACAATGAGCAGTTCTTC
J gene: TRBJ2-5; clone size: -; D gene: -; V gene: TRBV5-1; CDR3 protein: CASSLGGPETQYF; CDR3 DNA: TGCGCCAGCAGCTTGGGTGGCCCGGAGACCCAGTACTTC
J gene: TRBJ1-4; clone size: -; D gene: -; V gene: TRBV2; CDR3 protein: CASTAGPTEKLFF; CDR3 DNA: TGTGCCAGCACGGCGGGACCGACCGAAAAACTGTTTTTT
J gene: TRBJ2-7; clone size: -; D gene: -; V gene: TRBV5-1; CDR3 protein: CASSSQGSPEYF; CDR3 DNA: TGCGCCAGCAGCTCACAGGGTTCCCCGGAGTACTTC